Below are 19 T cell receptor beta chains sequenced from a single sample in a study of blood T cell repertoires in COVID-19. This table comes from immunoSEQ multiplex PCR, and its TCRdb copy is limited to in-frame clones, with some not included. The sample has about 440,000 clones; 88% are singletons. The material sequenced was peripheral blood. Receptor source: a woman aged 45-65 years with COVID-19, enrolled during active disease.

This clone was seen just once. This chain joins TRBV2 and TRBJ2-7, with 7 bases fitting TRBD2. The CDR3 loop spans 14 amino acids. Germline CDR1 reads SNHLY; CDR2 reads FYNNEI. With 6 bases clipped from V and 2 bases from J, the junction kept 7 bases outside the gene matches. The CDR3: CASSPTSVPYEQYF. The CDR3 nucleotides are TGTGCCAGCAGCCCTACTAGCGTCCCCTACGAGCAGTACTTC. The full variable domain, in which reference TRBV2 and TRBJ2-7 provide the parts outside the CDR3, is EPEVTQTPSHQVTQMGQEVILRCVPISNHLYFYWYRQILGQKVEFLVSFYNNEISEKSEIFDDQFSVERPDGSNFTLKIRSTKLEDSAMYFCASSPTSVPYEQYFGPGTRLTVT.

The chain recombines TRBV2 with TRBJ1-6; weak D call: TRBD1 (5 bases). Germline V gives CDR1 SNHLY, CDR2 FYNNEI. The germline V and J ends were trimmed by 3 bases and 6 bases, with 12 bases remaining between them. This CDR3 has 15 amino acids. CDR3 in amino acids: CASSDTPGANSPLHF. The CDR3, as DNA: TGTGCCAGCAGTGATACACCTGGGGCTAATTCACCCCTCCACTTT.

The rearrangement joins TRBV5-1 to TRBJ1-1; no clear D. Trimming stripped 7 bases from V and 3 bases from J, with 10 bases between. The germline V gene has CDR1 SGHRS and CDR2 YFSETQ. This CDR3 contains 12 residues. The CDR3 is CASRNRDTEAFF. CDR3 sequence (DNA): TGCGCCAGCCGCAACCGGGACACTGAAGCTTTCTTT. Using reference TRBV5-1 and TRBJ1-1 for the parts outside the CDR3, the full variable domain is KAGVTQTPRYLIKTRGQQVTLSCSPISGHRSVSWYQQTPGQGLQFLFEYFSETQRNKGNFPGRFSGRQFSNSRSEMNVSTLELGDSALYLCASRNRDTEAFFGQGTRLTVV.

The chain employs TRBV29-1 and TRBJ2-7; weak D call: TRBD1 (7 bases). The CDR3 runs to 13 residues. CDR1 and CDR2 from the germline V gene are SQVTM and ANQGSEA. V was trimmed by 4 bases and J by 3 bases, leaving 13 bases between them. CDR3 sequence (DNA): TGCAGCGTTGTGGAGGGGGCTAGCTACGAGCAGTACTTC. Protein product: CSVVEGASYEQYF.

V and J are TRBV5-1 and TRBJ1-6; D unclear. Germline V gives CDR1 SGHRS, CDR2 YFSETQ. Trimming cost V 4 bases and J 0 bases, with 23 bases left between them. This CDR3 spans 20 amino acids. The CDR3 loop reads CASSPRTEGYLSSYNSPLHF. CDR3 DNA sequence: TGCGCCAGCAGCCCGCGGACCGAGGGATACCTAAGCTCCTATAATTCACCCCTCCACTTT.

The CDR3 loop is CASSQTGLAKSEQFF. The CDR3 DNA follows: TGCGCCAGCAGCCAGACGGGACTAGCTAAGTCTGAGCAGTTCTTC. The chain employs TRBV4-1 and TRBJ2-1; TRBD2 matches 9 bases. CDR3 length: 15 amino acids. The germline V gene encodes CDR1 MGHRA and CDR2 YSYEKL. Losses at the gene ends were 3 bases for V and 9 bases for J; bases not matched to a gene: 9.

The chain couples TRBV11-2 to TRBJ2-7; TRBD2 matches at 8 bases. The CDR3 totals 15 residues. In germline, CDR1 is SGHAT, CDR2 FQNNGV. The trim removed 1 base at V and 2 bases at J, leaving 4 bases unmatched. The CDR3 reads CASSLAAGGTYEQYF. The CDR3 nucleotides read TGTGCCAGCAGCTTAGCGGCGGGGGGTACCTACGAGCAGTACTTC.

This clone was seen once. The genes are TRBV21-1 and TRBJ1-3; the D call in the table, TRBD1, was not verified against the DNA. TRBV21-1 is a known pseudogene. This CDR3 spans 15 amino acids. The CDR3 coding sequence is TGTGCCAGCAGCCTCCTCTCCAGGGCTGGAAACACCATATATTTT. Protein sequence: CASSLLSRAGNTIYF.

V gene TRBV6-2 or TRBV6-3 combines with J gene TRBJ2-5; 7 bases align to TRBD2. Germline assignment: CDR1 MNHEY and CDR2 SVGEGT. CDR3 length: 15 amino acids. The ends lost 4 bases at V and 3 bases at J; junction bases unmatched: 8. For the CDR3, the DNA is TGTGCCAGCAGTTTCGGAGGGGCGGGGGAAGAGACCCAGTACTTC. Translation: CASSFGGAGEETQYF.

CDR3 amino acids: CASSQSFGGIQHF. For the CDR3, the DNA is TGTGCCAGCAGTCAATCCTTTGGGGGGATCCAGCATTTT. The V call is TRBV28, the J call TRBJ1-5, with D possibly TRBD1 on 5 matching bases. The CDR3 consists of 13 residues. Trimming shortened V by 5 bases and J by 12 bases, and 17 bases separated the two germline ends. Germline V gene sequence: CDR1 MDHEN, CDR2 SYDVKM.

The chain carries TRBV3-1 (or the pseudogene TRBV3-2) and TRBJ1-1; D gene uncertain. Trimming stripped 1 base from V and 2 bases from J, with 8 bases between. Germline loops: CDR1 LGHDT, CDR2 YNNKEL (reference sequence). The CDR3 runs to 14 residues. Here the CDR3 DNA reads TGTGCCAGCAGCCAAGGTGAGTTAAACACTGAAGCTTTCTTT. Protein sequence: CASSQGELNTEAFF.

CDR3 nucleotides: TGTGCCAGCAGCTTGGGGCTGATCTATGGCTACACCTTC. It yields the protein CASSLGLIYGYTF. This chain links TRBV5-5 with TRBJ1-2; D is ambiguous. The germline V gene has CDR1 SGHKS and CDR2 YYEKEE (reference sequence). V was cut by 0 bases and J by 4 bases, with 7 bases left in between. This CDR3 has 13 residues.

The chain employs TRBV20-1 and TRBJ2-1, with D tentatively TRBD1 (5 bases). Germline V gene sequence: CDR1 DFQATT, CDR2 SNEGSKA (reference sequence). This CDR3 region has 11 residues. V was clipped by 3 bases and J by 12 bases, with 12 bases between them. CDR3 sequence reads: CSASKAGLQFF. DNA for the CDR3: TGCAGTGCTAGTAAAGCAGGGCTGCAGTTCTTC.

Only a few counts were recorded for this clone. The chain uses TRBV7-9 and TRBJ1-2; D unresolved. CDR1 is SEHNR and CDR2 is FQNEAQ in the germline V gene (reference sequence). The CDR3 spans 14 residues. V was pared by 5 bases and J by 7 bases, with 17 bases between. The CDR3 loop reads CASSPVEDGGGYTF. CDR3 sequence (DNA): TGTGCCAGCAGCCCAGTTGAGGATGGAGGTGGCTACACCTTC. The entire variable domain, with the rest obtained from reference TRBV7-9 and TRBJ1-2, is as follows: DTGVSQNPRHKITKRGQNVTFRCDPISEHNRLYWYRQTLGQGPEFLTYFQNEAQLEKSRLLSDRFSAERPKGSFSTLEIQRTEQGDSAMYLCASSPVEDGGGYTFGSGTRLTVV.

The chain links TRBV7-6 to TRBJ1-1; 8 positions match TRBD1. Germline V gene data show CDR1 as SGHVS and CDR2 as FNYEAQ. Germline trimming cut 0 bases from V and 6 bases from J; bases unmatched to any gene: 15. This CDR3 has 18 residues. The CDR3 loop is CASSLAFGRDRGGAEAFF. CDR3 DNA: TGTGCCAGCAGCTTAGCCTTTGGACGCGACAGGGGAGGCGCTGAAGCTTTCTTT.

This sequence joins TRBV5-1 and TRBJ2-1; no firm D call. This CDR3 is built from 15 residues. V lost 2 bases to trimming and J lost 10 bases, with 19 bases between them. Germline assignment: CDR1 SGHRS and CDR2 YFSETQ. Written as DNA, the CDR3 is TGCGCCAGCAGCTTCCTACCAAATCTTAAGATGGAGCAGTTCTTC. Protein: CASSFLPNLKMEQFF. The complete variable domain, with remaining parts taken from reference TRBV5-1 and TRBJ2-1, reads KAGVTQTPRYLIKTRGQQVTLSCSPISGHRSVSWYQQTPGQGLQFLFEYFSETQRNKGNFPGRFSGRQFSNSRSEMNVSTLELGDSALYLCASSFLPNLKMEQFFGPGTRLTVL.

V and J are TRBV30 and TRBJ1-4; D is unresolved. CDR1 is GTSNPN, CDR2 SVGIG, per germline (reference sequence). The CDR3 sequence is 13 residues long. Trimming cost V 4 bases and J 8 bases, with 14 bases left between them. This chain's CDR3 is CAWTLLASEKLFF. For the CDR3, the DNA is TGTGCCTGGACACTGTTGGCTAGCGAAAAACTGTTTTTT.

The chain carries TRBV5-1 and TRBJ1-2; 10 bases map to TRBD1. Germline CDR1 SGHRS, CDR2 YFSETQ. This CDR3 contains 14 residues. With V trimmed by 4 bases and J by 5 bases, 5 bases remained unmatched. In nucleotides, the CDR3 is TGCGCCAGCAGCGGGGGACAGGGGATATATGGCTACACCTTC. As protein: CASSGGQGIYGYTF.

Only one count was recorded for this clone. V gene TRBV11-2 combines with J gene TRBJ2-2; D is possibly TRBD2 (5 bases). Per germline, CDR1 SGHAT and CDR2 FQNNGV. The CDR3 has 14 residues. Trimming left V 7 bases short and J 4 bases short, with 13 bases between. For the CDR3, the DNA is TGTGCCAGCAATCCGGCGGGTAGCACCGGGGAGCTGTTTTTT. Protein sequence: CASNPAGSTGELFF.